This T cell receptor (beta chain) was profiled in a study of T cell responses to AZD1222 COVID-19 vaccine. Findings and caveats of the study: Mostly white British, mostly female donors; authors suggested clonal diversity may be underestimated. Baseline seropositivity characterized only a handful of AZD1222 recipients.

For this clone: The antigen is unknown.

Trimming removed 4 bases from V and 4 bases from J; junction bases left unmatched: 5. Germline-derived CDR1 and CDR2 are SGDLS and YYNGEE. The length of the CDR3 is 14 residues. The data were produced by immunoSEQ multiplex PCR, yet TCRdb's version contains in-frame clones alone and is incomplete. Of approximately 100,000 clones listed, approximately 91% were seen once; the top ten hold around 19%. The TCR comes from an adult in good health. This chain joins TRBV9 and TRBJ1-2, with 9 bases aligning to TRBD1. The sequencing here drew on peripheral blood, taken on day 0 of AZD1222 vaccination. CDR3: CASSSRTGVYGYTF. In DNA, the CDR3 is TGTGCCAGCAGCTCCCGGACAGGGGTCTATGGCTACACCTTC.